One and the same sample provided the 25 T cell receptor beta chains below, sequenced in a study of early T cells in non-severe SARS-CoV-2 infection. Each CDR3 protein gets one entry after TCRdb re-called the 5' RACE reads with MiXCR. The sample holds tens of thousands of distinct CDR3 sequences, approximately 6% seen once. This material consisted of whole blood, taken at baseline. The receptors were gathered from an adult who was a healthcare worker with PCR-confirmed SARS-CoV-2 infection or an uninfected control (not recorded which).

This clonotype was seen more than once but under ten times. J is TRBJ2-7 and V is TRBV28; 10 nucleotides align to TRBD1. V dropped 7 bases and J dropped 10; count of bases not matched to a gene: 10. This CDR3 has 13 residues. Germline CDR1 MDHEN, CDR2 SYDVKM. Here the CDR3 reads CASTRGQGGKQYF. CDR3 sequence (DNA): TGTGCCAGCACCCGAGGACAGGGGGGAAAACAGTACTTC.

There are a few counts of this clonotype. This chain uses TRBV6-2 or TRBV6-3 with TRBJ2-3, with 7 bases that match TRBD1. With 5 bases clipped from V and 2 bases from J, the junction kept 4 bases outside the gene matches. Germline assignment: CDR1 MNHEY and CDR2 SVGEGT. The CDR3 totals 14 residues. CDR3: CASSPQGDTDTQYF. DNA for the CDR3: TGTGCCAGCAGTCCCCAGGGGGACACAGATACGCAGTATTTT.

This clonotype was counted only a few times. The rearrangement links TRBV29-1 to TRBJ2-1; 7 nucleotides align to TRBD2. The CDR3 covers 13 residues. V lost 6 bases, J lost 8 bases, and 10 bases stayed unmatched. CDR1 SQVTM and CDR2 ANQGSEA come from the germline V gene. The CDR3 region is CSVLAARLDEQFF. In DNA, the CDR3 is TGCAGCGTCCTAGCGGCCCGTTTGGATGAGCAGTTCTTC.

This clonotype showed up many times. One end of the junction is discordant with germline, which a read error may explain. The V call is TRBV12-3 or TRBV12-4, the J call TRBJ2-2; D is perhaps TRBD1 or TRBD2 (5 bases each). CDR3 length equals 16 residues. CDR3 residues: CASSKFDSGYTGEPFF. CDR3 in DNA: TGTGCCAGCAGTAAGTTTGACAGCGGATACACCGGGGAGCCGTTTTTT.

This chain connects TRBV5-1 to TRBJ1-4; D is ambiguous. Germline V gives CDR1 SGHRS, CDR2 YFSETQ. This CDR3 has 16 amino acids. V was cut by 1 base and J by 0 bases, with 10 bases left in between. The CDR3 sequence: CASSLRAVTTNEKLFF. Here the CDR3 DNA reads TGCGCCAGCAGCTTGAGGGCGGTAACAACTAATGAAAAACTGTTTTTT.

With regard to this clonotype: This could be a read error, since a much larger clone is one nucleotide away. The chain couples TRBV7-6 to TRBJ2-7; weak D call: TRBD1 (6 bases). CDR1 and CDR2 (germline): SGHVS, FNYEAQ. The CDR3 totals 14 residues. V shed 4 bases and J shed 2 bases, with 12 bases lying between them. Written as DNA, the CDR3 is TGTGCCAGCAGCTCCTACAGGGTAACCTACGAGCAGTACTTC. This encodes CASSSYRVTYEQYF.

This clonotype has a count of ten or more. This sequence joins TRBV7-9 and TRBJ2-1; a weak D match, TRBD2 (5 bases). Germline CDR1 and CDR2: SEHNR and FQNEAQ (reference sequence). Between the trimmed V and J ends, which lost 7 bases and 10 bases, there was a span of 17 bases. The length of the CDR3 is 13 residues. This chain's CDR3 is CASTLTSLAEQFF. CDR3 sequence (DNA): TGTGCCAGCACCCTCACCTCCTTAGCGGAGCAGTTCTTC.

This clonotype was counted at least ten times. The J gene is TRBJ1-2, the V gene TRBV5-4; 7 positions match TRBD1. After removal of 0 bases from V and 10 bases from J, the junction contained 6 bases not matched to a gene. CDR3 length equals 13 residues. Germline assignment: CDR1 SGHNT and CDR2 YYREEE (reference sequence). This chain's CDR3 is CASSLVPGGDYTF. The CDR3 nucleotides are TGTGCCAGCAGCTTGGTGCCAGGGGGGGACTACACCTTC.

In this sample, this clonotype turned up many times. The CDR3 protein is CASSSRGAPSETQYF. CDR3 coding DNA: TGTGCCAGCAGTTCCCGAGGAGCTCCTTCGGAGACCCAGTACTTC. The chain recombines TRBV12-3 or TRBV12-4 with TRBJ2-5; D is unclear. The CDR3 has 15 amino acids. V lost 4 bases to trimming and J lost 5 bases, with 17 bases between them.

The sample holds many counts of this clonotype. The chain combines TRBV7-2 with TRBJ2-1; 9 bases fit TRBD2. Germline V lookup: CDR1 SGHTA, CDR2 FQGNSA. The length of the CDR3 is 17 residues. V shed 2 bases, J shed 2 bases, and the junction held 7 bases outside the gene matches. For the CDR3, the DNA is TGTGCCAGCAGCTTAAATAGCGGGGGTCAGACCTACAATGAGCAGTTCTTC. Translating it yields CASSLNSGGQTYNEQFF. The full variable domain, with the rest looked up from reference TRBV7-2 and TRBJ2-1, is GAGVSQSPSNKVTEKGKDVELRCDPISGHTALYWYRQSLGQGLEFLIYFQGNSAPDKSGLPSDRFSAERTGGSVSTLTIQRTQQEDSAVYLCASSLNSGGQTYNEQFFGPGTRLTVL.

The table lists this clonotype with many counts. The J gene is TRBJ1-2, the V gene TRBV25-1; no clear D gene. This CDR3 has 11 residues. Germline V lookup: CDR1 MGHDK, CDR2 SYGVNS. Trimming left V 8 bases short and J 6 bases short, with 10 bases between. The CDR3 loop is CASSGRDGYTF. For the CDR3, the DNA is TGTGCCAGCTCGGGTAGGGATGGCTACACCTTC.

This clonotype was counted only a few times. The CDR3 DNA reads TGTGCCAGCAGTTACCCCCGGGAGGTGGAGACCCAGTACTTC. As protein: CASSYPREVETQYF. The chain uses TRBV6-2 or TRBV6-3 and TRBJ2-5, with TRBD2 matching over 7 bases. Germline trimming cut 2 bases from V and 5 bases from J; bases unmatched to any gene: 5. The length of the CDR3 is 14 residues. From germline, CDR1 is MNHEY and CDR2 SVGEGT.

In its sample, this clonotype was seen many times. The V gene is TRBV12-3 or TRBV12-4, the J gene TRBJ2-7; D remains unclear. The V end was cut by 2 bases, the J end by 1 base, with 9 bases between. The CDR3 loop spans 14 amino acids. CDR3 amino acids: CASSLRATSYEQYF. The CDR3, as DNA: TGTGCCAGCAGTTTAAGGGCTACGTCCTACGAGCAGTACTTC.

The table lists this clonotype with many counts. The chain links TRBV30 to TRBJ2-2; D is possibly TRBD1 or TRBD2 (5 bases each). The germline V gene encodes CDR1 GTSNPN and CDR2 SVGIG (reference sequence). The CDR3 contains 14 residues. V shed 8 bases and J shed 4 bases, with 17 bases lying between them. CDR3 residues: CARDGGTGTGELFF. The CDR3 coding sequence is TGTGCCCGGGATGGGGGAACAGGCACCGGGGAGCTGTTTTTT.

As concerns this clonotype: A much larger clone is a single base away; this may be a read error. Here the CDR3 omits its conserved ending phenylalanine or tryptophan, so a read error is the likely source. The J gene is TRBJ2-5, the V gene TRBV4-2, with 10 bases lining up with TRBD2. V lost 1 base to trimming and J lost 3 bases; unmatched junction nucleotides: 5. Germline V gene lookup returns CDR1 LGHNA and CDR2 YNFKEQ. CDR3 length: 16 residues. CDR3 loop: CASSQVKGLAEETQYS. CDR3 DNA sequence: TGTGCCAGCAGCCAAGTAAAAGGACTAGCGGAAGAGACCCAGTACTCC.

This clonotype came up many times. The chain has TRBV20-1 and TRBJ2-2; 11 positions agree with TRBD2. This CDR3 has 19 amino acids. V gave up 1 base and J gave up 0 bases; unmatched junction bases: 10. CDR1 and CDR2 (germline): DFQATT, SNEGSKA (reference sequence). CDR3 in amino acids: CSARVMGLADPANTGELFF. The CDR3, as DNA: TGCAGTGCTAGAGTTATGGGACTAGCGGACCCCGCGAACACCGGGGAGCTGTTTTTT.

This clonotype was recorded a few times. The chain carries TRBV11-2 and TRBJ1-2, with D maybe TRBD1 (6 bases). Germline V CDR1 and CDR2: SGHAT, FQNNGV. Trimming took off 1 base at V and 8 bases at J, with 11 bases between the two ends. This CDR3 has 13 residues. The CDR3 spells CASSLVGAEGYTF. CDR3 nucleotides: TGTGCCAGCAGCTTAGTGGGGGCAGAAGGCTACACCTTC.

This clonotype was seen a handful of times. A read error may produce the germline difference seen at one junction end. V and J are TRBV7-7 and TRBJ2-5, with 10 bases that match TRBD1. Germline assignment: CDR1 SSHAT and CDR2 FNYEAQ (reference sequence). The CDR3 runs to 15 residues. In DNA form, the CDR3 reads TGTGCTAGCAGCCCGGGGGGACAGGGGCAAGAGACCCAGTACTTC. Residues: CASSPGGQGQETQYF.

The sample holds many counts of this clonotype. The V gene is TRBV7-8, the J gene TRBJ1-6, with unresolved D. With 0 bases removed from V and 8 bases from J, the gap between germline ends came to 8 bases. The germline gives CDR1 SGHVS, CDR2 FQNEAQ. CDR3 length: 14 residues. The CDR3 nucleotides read TGTGCCAGCAGCTTAGCGGGAGCCTATTCACCCCTCCACTTT. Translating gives CASSLAGAYSPLHF.

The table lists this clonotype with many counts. CDR3 residues: CASSPEYGGRTKNIQYF. The CDR3 DNA is TGTGCCAGCAGCCCTGAATACGGGGGGAGGACCAAAAACATTCAGTACTTC. The chain recombines TRBV6-5 with TRBJ2-4; 7 bases fit TRBD2. With 6 bases clipped from V and 2 bases from J, the junction kept 13 bases outside the gene matches. This CDR3 is 17 amino acids long. Germline V lookup: CDR1 MNHEY, CDR2 SVGAGI.

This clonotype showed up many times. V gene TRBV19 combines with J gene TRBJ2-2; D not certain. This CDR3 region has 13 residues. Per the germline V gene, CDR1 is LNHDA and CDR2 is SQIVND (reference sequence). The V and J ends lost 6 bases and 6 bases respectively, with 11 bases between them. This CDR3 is CASREGDPGELFF. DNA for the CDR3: TGTGCCAGTAGAGAAGGAGATCCCGGGGAGCTGTTTTTT.

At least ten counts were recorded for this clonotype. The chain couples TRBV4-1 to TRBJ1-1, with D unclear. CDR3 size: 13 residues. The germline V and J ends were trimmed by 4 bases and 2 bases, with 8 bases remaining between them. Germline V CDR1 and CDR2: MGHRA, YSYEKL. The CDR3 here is CASSRTDNTEAFF. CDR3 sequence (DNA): TGCGCCAGCAGCCGCACTGACAACACTGAAGCTTTCTTT.

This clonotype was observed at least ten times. The CDR3 loop reads CASKVHLEVETQYF. The CDR3 region has the DNA TGTGCCAGCAAGGTACACCTGGAGGTAGAGACCCAGTACTTC. The rearrangement uses TRBV2 and TRBJ2-5; perhaps TRBD2 as D (5 bases). The V gene's germline CDR1 is SNHLY and CDR2 FYNNEI. Trimming removed 7 bases from V and 4 bases from J, with 16 bases in between. The CDR3 covers 14 residues.

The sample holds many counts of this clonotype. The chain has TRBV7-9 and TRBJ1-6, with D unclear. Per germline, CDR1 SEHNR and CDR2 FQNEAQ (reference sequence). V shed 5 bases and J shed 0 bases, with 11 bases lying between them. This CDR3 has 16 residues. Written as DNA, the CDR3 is TGTGCCAGCAGCCGTACATCGAGCTCCTATAATTCACCCCTCCACTTT. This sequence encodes CASSRTSSSYNSPLHF.

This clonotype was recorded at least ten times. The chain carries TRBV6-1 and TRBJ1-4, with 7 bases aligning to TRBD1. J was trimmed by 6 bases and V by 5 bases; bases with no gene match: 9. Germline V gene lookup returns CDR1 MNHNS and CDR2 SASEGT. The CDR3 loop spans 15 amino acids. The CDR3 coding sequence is TGTGCCAGCAGTTTTGTAAAGGGGGCTCATGAAAAACTGTTTTTT. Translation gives CASSFVKGAHEKLFF.